What follows are 9 T cell receptor beta chains derived from one specimen sequenced in a study of blood T cell repertoires in COVID-19. The assay was immunoSEQ multiplex PCR, and TCRdb's table has in-frame clones only and misses some. The sample lists about 160,000 clones, approximately 85% occurring once. The sample was peripheral blood. These receptors were taken from a woman in her forties or fifties with COVID-19, enrolled during active disease.

This chain connects TRBV7-2 to TRBJ1-5; the D gene is possibly TRBD1 (5 bases). CDR1 and CDR2 from the germline V gene are SGHTA and FQGNSA. The V gene lost 5 bases and the J gene lost 6 bases, with 11 bases spanning the gap. The CDR3 sequence is 13 residues long. The CDR3 DNA is TGTGCCAGCAGCCCCAGGGTAGGTCAGCCCCAGCATTTT. Translated: CASSPRVGQPQHF.

Regarding this clone: The same CDR3 also results from other DNA sequences found in this sample. V gene TRBV30 combines with J gene TRBJ1-1; 7 bases line up with TRBD1. The J segment lost 5 bases and the V segment lost 4 bases, leaving 1 base of the junction unmatched. Per the germline V gene, CDR1 is GTSNPN and CDR2 is SVGIG (reference sequence). The CDR3 has 11 amino acids. CDR3 coding DNA: TGTGCCTGGACCAGGGGGACTGAAGCTTTCTTT. Encoded protein: CAWTRGTEAFF.

The J gene is TRBJ2-6, the V gene TRBV28; D may be TRBD2 (5 bases). Germline CDR1 MDHEN, CDR2 SYDVKM. V was clipped by 5 bases and J by 4 bases, with 15 bases between them. The CDR3 is 16 amino acids. The CDR3 DNA follows: TGTGCCAGCAGTCCCGGGAATCACTTCGGGGCCAACGTCCTGACTTTC. This encodes CASSPGNHFGANVLTF.

This clone was seen only a few times. The V gene is TRBV27, the J gene TRBJ1-6; 8 bases fit TRBD1. The germline V gene encodes CDR1 MNHEY and CDR2 SMNVEV (reference sequence). CDR3 size: 14 residues. V shed 6 bases and J 9 bases; nucleotides not matched to a gene: 7. The CDR3 sequence is CASRAGTGSSPLHF. As DNA, the CDR3 is TGTGCCAGCAGAGCCGGGACAGGCTCTTCACCCCTCCACTTT.

The chain uses TRBV6-5 and TRBJ2-2; D is possibly TRBD1 (5 bases). This CDR3 is 15 amino acids long. Germline V gene sequence: CDR1 MNHEY, CDR2 SVGAGI. Trimming left V 2 bases short and J 0 bases short, with 7 bases between. CDR3 loop: CASSYQGANTGELFF. The CDR3 DNA is TGTGCCAGCAGTTACCAAGGGGCGAACACCGGGGAGCTGTTTTTT.

CDR3: CASRGLAGTETQYF. For the CDR3, the DNA is TGTGCCAGCCGCGGACTAGCGGGGACAGAGACCCAGTACTTC. The chain couples TRBV19 to TRBJ2-5; 12 nucleotides align to TRBD2. The germline CDR1 and CDR2 sequences are LNHDA and SQIVND (reference sequence). The ends lost 9 bases at V and 4 bases at J; junction bases unmatched: 6. There are 14 residues in the CDR3. The whole variable domain, remainder taken from reference TRBV19 and TRBJ2-5, is DGGITQSPKYLFRKEGQNVTLSCEQNLNHDAMYWYRQDPGQGLRLIYYSQIVNDFQKGDIAEGYSVSREKKESFPLTVTSAQKNPTAFYLCASRGLAGTETQYFGPGTRLLVL.

The CDR3 DNA sequence: TGCGCCAGCAGCCGCGGACTAGCGGGGGTTACCGGGGAGCTGTTTTTT. Protein: CASSRGLAGVTGELFF. V is TRBV4-3 and J is TRBJ2-2, with 13 bases matching TRBD2. The length of the CDR3 is 16 residues. The V gene end was trimmed by 4 bases and the J gene end by 5 bases; junction bases not matched to a gene: 4. Per the germline V gene, CDR1 is LGHNA and CDR2 is YSLEER.

V usage is TRBV2 and J usage is TRBJ1-1; D is unclear. In germline, CDR1 is SNHLY, CDR2 FYNNEI. Trimming removed 1 base at V and 10 bases at J, with 7 bases between. The CDR3 loop spans 11 amino acids. CDR3 region: CASSEGARAFF. The CDR3 DNA follows: TGTGCCAGCAGTGAAGGGGCGCGAGCTTTCTTT.

The chain links TRBV11-2 to TRBJ2-2; a weak D match, TRBD2 (6 bases). Looked up from germline, CDR1 is SGHAT and CDR2 is FQNNGV. Trimming stripped 1 base from V and 6 bases from J, with 15 bases between. This CDR3 has 16 residues. The CDR3, as DNA: TGTGCCAGCAGCTTAGGCGGAGGGCGGGCGGCCGGGGAGCTGTTTTTT. Translation gives CASSLGGGRAAGELFF.